The 5 T cell receptor beta chains in this list originate from one sample, sequenced in a study of Graves' ophthalmopathy and Graves' hyperthyroidism. Transcripts of RNA were the source for amplifying TCR beta CDR3 regions. The first round was an RT-PCR with HTBI primers, and the second round was a multiplex PCR. MiXCR, applied by TCRdb to the multiplex PCR reads, yields one record per CDR3 protein. The sample has 660,000 or so distinct CDR3 sequences, under 50% seen once; the top ten hold over 2.5%. The sequenced sample consisted of peripheral blood. These receptors were obtained from an adult man with Graves' ophthalmopathy.

In the case of this clonotype: Here the CDR3 omits its conserved ending phenylalanine or tryptophan, so a read error is the likely source. The chain is built from TRBV25-1 and TRBJ1-6; TRBD1 aligns across 7 bases. The CDR3 has 13 amino acids. The junction had 4 bases not matched to a gene; V was cut back by 7 bases and J by 7 bases. The V gene's germline CDR1 is MGHDK and CDR2 SYGVNS. CDR3 residues: CASTGTDNSPLHL. The CDR3 nucleotides read TGTGCCAGCACCGGGACAGACAATTCACCCCTCCACCTT.

On this clonotype: Possible read error: a much larger clone is one base away. V usage is TRBV4-2 and J usage is TRBJ1-2, with D unresolved. CDR1 and CDR2 (germline): LGHNA, YNFKEQ. The CDR3 has 15 residues. The V end lost 3 bases, the J end lost 4 bases, and 15 bases lay between the germline ends. The CDR3 region is CASSHDAHTGYGYTF. For the CDR3, the DNA is TGTGCCAGCAGCCACGATGCCCATACCGGCTATGGCTACACCTTC.

The chain is built from TRBV25-1 and TRBJ1-4; 9 bases are a match to TRBD1. V dropped 6 bases and J dropped 4; count of bases not matched to a gene: 9. The germline V gene encodes CDR1 MGHDK and CDR2 SYGVNS. The CDR3 loop spans 16 amino acids. CDR3 DNA: TGTGCCAGCAGCGTTCGTGAGGGACAGGGTAATGAAAAACTGTTTTTT. It is translated as CASSVREGQGNEKLFF.

This clonotype was detected ten times or more. The CDR3 sequence: CASSRDRASYEQYF. The DNA for the CDR3 is TGTGCCAGCAGCCGTGACAGGGCCTCCTACGAGCAGTACTTC. The V and J genes are TRBV7-9 and TRBJ2-7, with 7 bases that match TRBD1. Per germline, CDR1 SEHNR and CDR2 FQNEAQ (reference sequence). The CDR3 runs 14 residues. V gave up 5 bases and J gave up 0 bases; unmatched junction bases: 4.

This clonotype occurred many times. The chain joins TRBV9 to TRBJ2-6; no clear D. The germline V gene has CDR1 SGDLS and CDR2 YYNGEE. This CDR3 comprises 16 residues. V lost 3 bases and J 0 bases, leaving 10 bases between the germline ends. The CDR3 loop is CASSGFPSSGANVLTF. Written as DNA, the CDR3 is TGTGCCAGCAGCGGATTTCCCAGCTCTGGGGCCAACGTCCTGACTTTC.